The clone carrying this TCR beta chain has only a few counts. The data stem from a study of T cell repertoires in cytomegalovirus infection. TCRdb processed the reads anew with MiXCR; each CDR3 protein has one entry. This table has 200,000 to 250,000 distinct CDR3 sequences, 22% appearing once. This CDR3 has 14 residues. V dropped 0 bases and J dropped 8 bases, with 13 bases sitting between them. Germline V gene data show CDR1 as KGHSH and CDR2 as LQKENI. This receptor was taken from a human donor in good health (CMV status not recorded). Some clones in this sample may be carry-over from other donors' samples. Sequenced: CD8+ T cells from PBMCs. The genes are TRBV18 and TRBJ1-1; TRBD1 is a possible D gene (6 bases). The CDR3 bases are TGTGCCAGCTCACCACCCGAGACAGGCCTAGAAGCTTTCTTT. Its protein product is CASSPPETGLEAFF.